The clone carrying this TCR beta chain was recorded once. The antigen is undetermined. CDR3 length: 14 residues. Germline CDR1 is SGHRS and CDR2 is YFSETQ. Trimming removed 2 bases from V and 2 bases from J; junction bases left unmatched: 3. This specimen belongs to a study of OX40 agonist ivuxolimab in advanced cancers. Background on the study: Three patients got partial responses; one had hepatocellular carcinoma and two had cutaneous melanoma.

The protocol was immunoSEQ multiplex PCR, while the TCRdb copy is restricted to in-frame clones and leaves out a portion. The data hold around 72,000 clones, with 81% observed a single time. Points from the study as a whole: A proportion of nonresponders additionally exhibited low normalized T-cell clonal expansion. By week 6 at 0.1 to 3.0 mg/kg, blood CD4+ and CD8+ T cells had expanded clonally.

The specimen comprised CD4+ or CD8+ T cells sorted from blood, sampled in a trial of the OX40 agonist ivuxolimab. The rearrangement uses TRBV5-1 and TRBJ1-1, with 7 bases that match TRBD1. The receptor was derived from an adult with an advanced solid tumor such as melanoma, head and neck, liver or kidney cancer. The CDR3 DNA reads as TGCGCCAGCAGCTTTAAAGGGGGCAACACTGAAGCTTTCTTT. As protein: CASSFKGGNTEAFF.